This is a list of T cell receptor beta chains from one sample in a study of T cells in narcolepsy. Sequencing used immunoSEQ multiplex PCR; TCRdb keeps in-frame clones, though not all of them. The top ten hold over 1% of the sample, which has fewer than 35,000 clones, roughly 80% seen once. Sequences were obtained from CD45RA- memory CD4+ T cells from PBMCs. These receptor sequences come from a human donor with narcolepsy. The CDR3 runs from the conserved cysteine through the conserved F or W. Fields, in order: V gene, clone size, D gene, J gene, CDR3 DNA, CDR3 protein. D genes are given only for firm matches. Not all rows give a size; the values are once, few, many and, for expanded clones, a class.

TRBV28	-	TRBD1	TRBJ1-2	TGTGCCAGCAGTATCCGGACAGGGGGTCATGGCTACACCTTC	CASSIRTGGHGYTF
TRBV7-2	-	-	TRBJ2-5	TGTGCCAGCAGCTTTCAGGGGGGATCAGAGACCCAGTACTTC	CASSFQGGSETQYF
TRBV7-2	-	TRBD1	TRBJ2-5	TGTGCCAGCAGCCCGAGACAGGGTCGGGAGACCCAGTACTTC	CASSPRQGRETQYF
TRBV6-5	-	-	TRBJ2-4	TGTGCCAGTCAGGTAGATCTAACCAAAAACATTCAGTACTTC	CASQVDLTKNIQYF
TRBV15	-	-	TRBJ2-2	TGTGCCACCAGCAGAGGTAGTATGACAACCGGGGAGCTGTTTTTT	CATSRGSMTTGELFF
TRBV5-1	-	-	TRBJ2-1	TGCGCCAGCAGCTTGGCCCAACGGGCTCGGGAGCAGTTCTTC	CASSLAQRAREQFF
TRBV4-2	-	TRBD1	TRBJ2-5	TGTGCCAGCAGCGCGACAGGGGACCAAGAGACCCAGTACTTC	CASSATGDQETQYF
TRBV15	-	-	TRBJ2-6	TGTGCCACCAGCAGAGGCCAGGGGACCCTCTCTGGGGCCAACGTCCTGACTTTC	CATSRGQGTLSGANVLTF
TRBV11-2	-	TRBD2	TRBJ2-1	TGTGCCAGCAGCTTAACTAGCGGGGGAGAGCAGTTCTTC	CASSLTSGGEQFF
TRBV10-3	-	TRBD1	TRBJ2-3	TGTGCCATCAGGAAGGGACAGGGGAACACAGATACGCAGTATTTT	CAIRKGQGNTDTQYF
TRBV18	-	TRBD1	TRBJ1-3	TGTGCCAGCTCACCACTCCCTTTAACGGACAGGTCAGGCACCATATATTTT	CASSPLPLTDRSGTIYF
TRBV19	-	-	TRBJ1-2	TGTGCCAGTAGTATAGGGGACCTGGAGGGCTACACCTTC	CASSIGDLEGYTF
TRBV30	-	-	TRBJ2-2	TGTGCCTGCCAGGACATCACCGGGGAGCTGTTTTTT	CACQDITGELFF
TRBV7-9	once	-	TRBJ1-5	TGTGCCAGCAGGGGCCCGGGTAATCAGCCCCAGCATTTT	CASRGPGNQPQHF
TRBV2	-	TRBD1	TRBJ2-4	TGTGCCAGCAGTGAAGGACAGGGGGCGATAAACATTCAGTACTTC	CASSEGQGAINIQYF
TRBV28	-	-	TRBJ1-1	TGTGCCAGCAGCTTGAGGGGGACGACCAATGAAGCTTTCTTT	CASSLRGTTNEAFF
TRBV29-1	-	-	TRBJ1-1	TGCAGCGGTGGCAGCGGTTACACTGAAGCTTTCTTT	CSGGSGYTEAFF
TRBV30	-	TRBD1	TRBJ1-1	TGTGCCTGGGCGGACAGGAGGTACACTGAAGCTTTCTTT	CAWADRRYTEAFF
TRBV6-5	-	-	TRBJ1-6	TGTGCCAGCAGCCTTAACCCCCCCCCGAATTCACCCCTCCACTTT	CASSLNPPPNSPLHF
TRBV18	once	-	TRBJ2-3	TGTGCCAGCTCACCAATCCCCACAGATACGCAGTATTTT	CASSPIPTDTQYF
TRBV29-1	-	-	TRBJ1-1	TGCAGCGCCAAAAGGTCCACTGAAGCTTTCTTT	CSAKRSTEAFF
TRBV9	-	TRBD1	TRBJ2-5	TGTGCCAGCAGCGCGTCCACAGGGGCAGAGACCCAGTACTTC	CASSASTGAETQYF
TRBV28	once	TRBD1	TRBJ1-2	TGTGCCAGCGCCGGGACAGGGCGTACTAACTATGGCTACACCTTC	CASAGTGRTNYGYTF
TRBV18	once	-	TRBJ1-4	TGTGCCAGCTCACCACGAAGGGAGGGGGCAACTAATGAAAAACTGTTTTTT	CASSPRREGATNEKLFF
TRBV18	-	-	TRBJ1-4	TGTGCCAGCTCACCACCCCAGGGGATGAATGAAAAACTGTTTTTT	CASSPPQGMNEKLFF
TRBV6-1	-	-	TRBJ2-3	TGTGCCAGCAGTTCGGGACTCGCCACAGATACGCAGTATTTT	CASSSGLATDTQYF
TRBV19	-	-	TRBJ1-4	TGTGCCAGTAGTATCGGAAGTCTTAATGAAAAACTGTTTTTT	CASSIGSLNEKLFF
TRBV19	-	-	TRBJ2-1	TGTGCCAGTAGTACCGGGCCTTCCGGAAGGGGCAACAATGAGCAGTTCTTC	CASSTGPSGRGNNEQFF
TRBV5-1	few	TRBD2	TRBJ2-1	TGCGCCAGCAGCAAAGGGACTAGCGGGGGACCTTACAATGAGCAGTTCTTC	CASSKGTSGGPYNEQFF
TRBV27	-	TRBD1	TRBJ1-6	TGTGCCAGCCAGGACAGGGGGTATTCACCCCTCCACTTT	CASQDRGYSPLHF
TRBV30	-	-	TRBJ1-2	TGTGCCTGGAGAGTAACCCGGAGCTATGGCTACACCTTC	CAWRVTRSYGYTF
TRBV5-6	-	-	TRBJ2-1	TGTGCCAGCAGCTTTAAGGTCTACAATGAGCAGTTCTTC	CASSFKVYNEQFF
TRBV7-6	-	-	TRBJ2-5	TGTGCCAGCAGCATAGGACAGTCAAAAGAGACCCAGTACTTC	CASSIGQSKETQYF
TRBV11-2	-	-	TRBJ2-1	TGTGCCAGCAGCTTAGAACCCCTCGACAGGATCAATGAGCAGTTCTTC	CASSLEPLDRINEQFF
TRBV19	-	TRBD2	TRBJ2-2	TGTGCCAGTAGTTCCTGGACTAGCGGGGGGAACACCGGGGAGCTGTTTTTT	CASSSWTSGGNTGELFF
TRBV4-2	-	-	TRBJ1-1	TGTGCCAGCAGCCAAGAACCGGGACAAACCCTACGGGGGACTGAAGCTTTCTTT	CASSQEPGQTLRGTEAFF
TRBV6-1	few	TRBD1	TRBJ1-2	TGTGCCAGCAGTGAAGCCGGGACAGCCAGCTATGGCTACACCTTC	CASSEAGTASYGYTF